One and the same sample provided the 13 T cell receptor beta chains below, sequenced in a study of neoadjuvant anti-PD-1 for oral cavity cancer. Clones were read by immunoSEQ multiplex PCR, and TCRdb kept only the in-frame ones, dropping some. The sample yields about 10,000 clones, around three fifths seen once. Time point of the sample: after neoadjuvant nivolumab, at surgical resection. This specimen consisted of tumor tissue, obtained after nivolumab (anti-PD-1) treatment. These receptors all come from a person aged 35 to 85 with oral cavity squamous cell carcinoma.

By share, this clone ranks as medium-sized (0.01 to 0.1%). This sequence joins TRBV7-8 and TRBJ2-7; 8 nucleotides match TRBD1. V was pared by 5 bases and J by 5 bases, with 8 bases of the junction left unmatched. Looked up from germline, CDR1 is SGHVS and CDR2 is FQNEAQ. CDR3 size: 14 residues. The CDR3 protein is CASSPQTGDNEQYF. The CDR3 nucleotides are TGTGCCAGCAGCCCCCAGACAGGGGACAACGAGCAGTACTTC.

This chain links TRBV6-1 with TRBJ1-1; 7 bases are a match to TRBD1. The CDR3 contains 12 residues. J was trimmed by 8 bases and V by 2 bases; bases with no gene match: 2. Germline V gene data show CDR1 as MNHNS and CDR2 as SASEGT. The CDR3 region has the DNA TGTGCCAGCAGTGAAATGGGACAGGAAGCTTTCTTT. It translates to CASSEMGQEAFF.

The rearrangement uses TRBV5-8 and TRBJ2-1; unclear D gene. Germline-derived CDR1 and CDR2 are SGHTS and YDEGEE. The V gene lost 2 bases and the J gene lost 0 bases, with 9 bases spanning the gap. The CDR3 covers 15 residues. CDR3: CASSFGRGSYNEQFF. In DNA, the CDR3 is TGTGCCAGCAGCTTTGGCAGAGGCTCCTACAATGAGCAGTTCTTC.

The gene calls are TRBV7-9 and TRBJ1-1; D unclear. The V end was cut by 2 bases, the J end by 1 base, with 8 bases between. This CDR3 is built from 14 residues. Germline loops: CDR1 SEHNR, CDR2 FQNEAQ (reference sequence). The DNA for the CDR3 is TGTGCCAGCAGCTTATCCCTATCGAACACTGAAGCTTTCTTT. This gives the protein CASSLSLSNTEAFF.

The V gene is TRBV6-1, the J gene TRBJ2-3; D perhaps matches TRBD2 (5 bases). CDR3 size: 15 residues. Germline loops: CDR1 MNHNS, CDR2 SASEGT. Trimming removed 4 bases from V and 3 bases from J, with 14 bases in between. Here the CDR3 reads CASSVESRTTDTQYF. As DNA, the CDR3 is TGTGCCAGCAGTGTTGAGAGTCGGACTACAGATACGCAGTATTTT.

This clone has more than one count but fewer than ten. V usage is TRBV19 and J usage is TRBJ2-2, with 9 bases that match TRBD1. The CDR3 loop spans 15 amino acids. V shed 6 bases and J 5 bases; nucleotides not matched to a gene: 7. CDR1 is LNHDA, CDR2 SQIVND, per germline (reference sequence). Here the CDR3 DNA reads TGTGCCAGTAGCATGACAGGGGGATGGACCGGGGAGCTGTTTTTT. This gives the protein CASSMTGGWTGELFF.

This chain connects TRBV19 to TRBJ1-3; D ambiguous. CDR1 is LNHDA and CDR2 is SQIVND in the germline V gene (reference sequence). V dropped 1 base and J dropped 0 bases, with 10 bases sitting between them. CDR3 length: 16 amino acids. The CDR3: CASSIGRAASGNTIYF. In DNA, the CDR3 is TGTGCCAGTAGTATAGGGCGGGCGGCCTCTGGAAACACCATATATTTT.

This clone appeared once. The genes are TRBV11-2 and TRBJ1-3; no firm D call. CDR1 is SGHAT, CDR2 FQNNGV, per germline. With 10 bases removed from V and 2 bases from J, the gap between germline ends came to 9 bases. The CDR3 is 12 residues long. CDR3 nucleotide sequence: TGTGCCACCGTAAAAGCTGGAAACACCATATATTTT. Its translation is CATVKAGNTIYF.

The chain is built from TRBV11-3 and TRBJ2-2; D gene ambiguous. The CDR3 runs to 13 residues. With 0 bases removed from V and 4 bases from J, the gap between germline ends came to 3 bases. Germline values: CDR1 SGHNT, CDR2 YENEEA. This CDR3 is CASSLDPTGELFF. Written as DNA, the CDR3 is TGTGCCAGCAGCTTAGATCCCACCGGGGAGCTGTTTTTT.

The table lists this clone with a few counts. The chain has TRBV19 and TRBJ2-5; TRBD1 aligns across 10 bases. V lost 9 bases and J lost 2; bases outside the gene matches: 12. The CDR3 has 16 amino acids. CDR1 is LNHDA and CDR2 is SQIVND in the germline V gene (reference sequence). CDR3 sequence (DNA): TGTGCCAGCTCTCGCGGGACAGGGGAGCGGCAAGAGACCCAGTACTTC. Translation: CASSRGTGERQETQYF.

The gene calls are TRBV6-5 and TRBJ2-1; 7 nucleotides line up with TRBD1. Unmatched junction bases numbered 1, after V lost 4 bases and J lost 4 bases. The germline V gene has CDR1 MNHEY and CDR2 SVGAGI. The CDR3 runs 13 residues. CDR3 DNA: TGTGCCAGCAGTTCGACAGGGTACAATGAGCAGTTCTTC. This encodes CASSSTGYNEQFF.

This chain links TRBV30 with TRBJ1-1; no reliable D call. There are 14 residues in the CDR3. From germline, CDR1 is GTSNPN and CDR2 SVGIG (reference sequence). Trimming left V 3 bases short and J 4 bases short, with 15 bases between. The CDR3 DNA reads as TGTGCCTGGAGCGCCCCAGAGGGAGGCACTGAAGCTTTCTTT. As protein: CAWSAPEGGTEAFF.

This rearrangement joins TRBV5-4 to TRBJ2-1; 8 positions agree with TRBD2. Germline values: CDR1 SGHNT, CDR2 YYREEE (reference sequence). The length of the CDR3 is 16 residues. J was trimmed by 5 bases and V by 9 bases; bases with no gene match: 16. This CDR3 reads CATSTPGGGKDNEQFF. Here the CDR3 DNA reads TGTGCCACCTCCACGCCAGGCGGGGGGAAAGACAATGAGCAGTTCTTC.